This T cell receptor beta chain emerged from a study of response to subunit inactivated influenza vaccine. Study outcomes and limitations: New T cells are recruited in small numbers by each seasonal influenza vaccination, according to the authors' suggestion.

Germline loops: CDR1 MNHEY, CDR2 SVGAGI. CDR3 size: 15 residues. With 4 bases clipped from V and 6 bases from J, the junction kept 8 bases outside the gene matches. Notes on this clonotype: Its target is unknown.

TCRdb used MiXCR to reprocess the RT-PCR reads, holding one entry per CDR3 protein. Of more than 250,000 distinct CDR3 sequences in the sample, around a fifth were seen once. The sequenced sample was PBMCs from blood, obtained about 20 months after vaccination. The clonotype comes from a man between 50 and 75 years old who received an inactivated influenza vaccine. The chain recombines TRBV6-5 with TRBJ2-1; 8 nucleotides match TRBD2. The CDR3 DNA reads as TGTGCCAGCAGTTTCCCCGGGGCGGGAGGCAATGAGCAGTTCTTC. Protein: CASSFPGAGGNEQFF.